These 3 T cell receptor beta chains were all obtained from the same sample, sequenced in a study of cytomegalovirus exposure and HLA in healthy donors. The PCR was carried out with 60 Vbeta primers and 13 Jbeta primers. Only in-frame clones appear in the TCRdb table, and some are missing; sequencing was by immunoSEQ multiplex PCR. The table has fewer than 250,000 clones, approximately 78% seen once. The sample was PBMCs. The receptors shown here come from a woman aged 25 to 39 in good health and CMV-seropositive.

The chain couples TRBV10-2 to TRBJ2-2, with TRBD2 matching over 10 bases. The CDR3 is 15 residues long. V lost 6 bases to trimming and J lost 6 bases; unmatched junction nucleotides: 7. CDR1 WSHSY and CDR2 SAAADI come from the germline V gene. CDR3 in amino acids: CASRGLASLPGELFF. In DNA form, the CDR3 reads TGCGCCAGCAGGGGACTAGCGAGCCTCCCCGGGGAGCTGTTTTTT.

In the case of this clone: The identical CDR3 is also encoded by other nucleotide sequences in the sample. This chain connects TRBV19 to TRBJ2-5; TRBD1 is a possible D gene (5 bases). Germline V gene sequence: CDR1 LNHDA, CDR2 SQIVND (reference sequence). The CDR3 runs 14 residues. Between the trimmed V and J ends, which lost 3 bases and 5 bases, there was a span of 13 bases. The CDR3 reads CASSIRQGSETQYF. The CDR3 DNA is TGTGCCAGTAGTATTCGGCAGGGTAGTGAGACCCAGTACTTC. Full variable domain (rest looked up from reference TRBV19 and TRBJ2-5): DGGITQSPKYLFRKEGQNVTLSCEQNLNHDAMYWYRQDPGQGLRLIYYSQIVNDFQKGDIAEGYSVSREKKESFPLTVTSAQKNPTAFYLCASSIRQGSETQYFGPGTRLLVL.

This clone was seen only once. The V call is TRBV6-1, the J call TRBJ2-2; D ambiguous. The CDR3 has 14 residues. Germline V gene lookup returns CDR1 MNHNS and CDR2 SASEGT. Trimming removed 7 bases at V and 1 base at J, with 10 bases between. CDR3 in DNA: TGTGCCAGCATCCGAGCGATGAACACCGGGGAGCTGTTTTTT. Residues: CASIRAMNTGELFF.